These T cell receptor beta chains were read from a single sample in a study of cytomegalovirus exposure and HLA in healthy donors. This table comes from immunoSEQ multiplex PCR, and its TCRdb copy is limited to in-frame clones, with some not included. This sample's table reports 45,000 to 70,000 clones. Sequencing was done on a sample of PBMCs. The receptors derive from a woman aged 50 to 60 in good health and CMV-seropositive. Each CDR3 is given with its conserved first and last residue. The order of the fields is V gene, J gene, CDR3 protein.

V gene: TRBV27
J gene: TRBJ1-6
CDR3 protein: CASNGQGKSPLHF

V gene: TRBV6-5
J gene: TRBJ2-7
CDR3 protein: CASSWRQGRVYEQYF

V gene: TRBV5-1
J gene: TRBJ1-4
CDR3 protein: CASSLRTGKHEKLFF

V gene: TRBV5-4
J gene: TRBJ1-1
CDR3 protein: CASSLVGVGNTEAFF

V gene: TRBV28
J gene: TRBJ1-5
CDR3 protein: CASSLPPMGNQPQHF

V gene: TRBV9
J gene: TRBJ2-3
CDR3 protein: CASSFRATHDTQYF

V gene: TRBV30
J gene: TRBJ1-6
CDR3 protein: CAWRGGVRSPLHF

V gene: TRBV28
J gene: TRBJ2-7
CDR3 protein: CASSFPKRVAGFSYEQYF

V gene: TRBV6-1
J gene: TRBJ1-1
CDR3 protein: CASRLQGNTEAFF

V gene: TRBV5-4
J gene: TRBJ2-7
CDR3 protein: CASSFGRTDYEQYF

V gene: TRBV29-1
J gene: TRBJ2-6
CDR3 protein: CSVDLFNVLTF

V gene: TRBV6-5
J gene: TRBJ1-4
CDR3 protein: CASSYETNEKLFF

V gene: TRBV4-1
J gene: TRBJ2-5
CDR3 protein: CASSHRWKGQGVRETQYF

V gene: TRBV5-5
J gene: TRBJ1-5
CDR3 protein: CASSGGQGVRGPQHF

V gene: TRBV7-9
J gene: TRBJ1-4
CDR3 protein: CASSLGGQFNEKLFF

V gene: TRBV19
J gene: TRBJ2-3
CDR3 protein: CATSPGTRRTDTQYF